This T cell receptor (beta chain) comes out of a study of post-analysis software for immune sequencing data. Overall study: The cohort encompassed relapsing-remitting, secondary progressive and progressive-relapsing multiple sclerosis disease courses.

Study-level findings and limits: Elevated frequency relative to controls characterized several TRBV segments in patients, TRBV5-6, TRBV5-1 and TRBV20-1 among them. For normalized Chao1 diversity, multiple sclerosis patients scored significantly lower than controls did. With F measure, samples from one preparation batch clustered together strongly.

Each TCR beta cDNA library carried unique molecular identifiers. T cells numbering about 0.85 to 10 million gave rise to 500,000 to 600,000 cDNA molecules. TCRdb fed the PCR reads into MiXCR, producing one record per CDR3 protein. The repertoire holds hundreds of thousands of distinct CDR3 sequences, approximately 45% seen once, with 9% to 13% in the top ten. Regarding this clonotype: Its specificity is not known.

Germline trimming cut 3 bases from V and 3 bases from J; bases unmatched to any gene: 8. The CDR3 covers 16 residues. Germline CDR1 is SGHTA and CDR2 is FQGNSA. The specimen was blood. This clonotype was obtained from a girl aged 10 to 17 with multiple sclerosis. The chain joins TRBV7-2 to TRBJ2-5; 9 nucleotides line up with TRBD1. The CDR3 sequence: CASSLALTGGEETQYF. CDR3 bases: TGTGCCAGCAGCTTGGCCCTGACAGGGGGGGAAGAGACCCAGTACTTC.